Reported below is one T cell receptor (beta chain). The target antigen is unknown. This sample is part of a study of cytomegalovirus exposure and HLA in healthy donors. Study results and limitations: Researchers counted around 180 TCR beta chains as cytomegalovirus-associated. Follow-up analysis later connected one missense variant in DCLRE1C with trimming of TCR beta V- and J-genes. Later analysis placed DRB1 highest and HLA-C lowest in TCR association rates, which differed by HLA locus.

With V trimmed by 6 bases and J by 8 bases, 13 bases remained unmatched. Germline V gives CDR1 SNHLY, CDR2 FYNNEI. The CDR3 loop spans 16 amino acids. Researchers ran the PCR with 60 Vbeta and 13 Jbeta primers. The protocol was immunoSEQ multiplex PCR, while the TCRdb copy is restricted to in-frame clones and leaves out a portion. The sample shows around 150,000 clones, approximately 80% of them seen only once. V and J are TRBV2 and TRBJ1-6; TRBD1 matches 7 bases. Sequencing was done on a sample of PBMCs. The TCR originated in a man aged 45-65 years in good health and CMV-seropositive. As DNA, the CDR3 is TGTGCCAGCAGGGGCCCTGGGACAGCTTTTGATTCACCCCTCCACTTT. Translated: CASRGPGTAFDSPLHF.